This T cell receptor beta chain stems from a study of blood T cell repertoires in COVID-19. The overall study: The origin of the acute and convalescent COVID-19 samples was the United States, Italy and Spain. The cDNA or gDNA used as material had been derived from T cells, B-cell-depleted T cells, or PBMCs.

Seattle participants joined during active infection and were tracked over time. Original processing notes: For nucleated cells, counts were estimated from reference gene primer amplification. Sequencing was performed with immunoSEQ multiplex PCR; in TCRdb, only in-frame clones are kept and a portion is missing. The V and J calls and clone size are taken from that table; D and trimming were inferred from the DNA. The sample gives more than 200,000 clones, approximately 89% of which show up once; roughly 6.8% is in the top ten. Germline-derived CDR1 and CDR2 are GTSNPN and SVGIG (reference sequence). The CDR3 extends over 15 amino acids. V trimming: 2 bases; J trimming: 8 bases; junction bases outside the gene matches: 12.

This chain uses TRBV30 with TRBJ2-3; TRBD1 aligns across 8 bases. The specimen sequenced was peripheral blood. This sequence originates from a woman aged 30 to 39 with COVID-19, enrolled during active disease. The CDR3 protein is CAWSLPDRVEGTQYF. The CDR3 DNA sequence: TGTGCCTGGAGTCTCCCGGACAGGGTTGAAGGTACGCAGTATTTT.